Below, 19 T cell receptor beta chains from the same sample are listed, as sequenced in a study of OX40 agonist ivuxolimab in advanced cancers. Libraries were prepared by immunoSEQ multiplex PCR; TCRdb keeps only in-frame clonotypes and omits some of them. Among 45,000 to 60,000 clones listed, around four fifths were seen once. The sample consisted of CD4+ or CD8+ T cells sorted from blood, taken in a trial of the OX40 agonist ivuxolimab. These receptors were taken from an adult with an advanced solid tumor such as melanoma, head and neck, liver or kidney cancer.

CDR3 in DNA: TGTGCCAGCAGCATACCGAGTGAATCACAAAGTCGGGCCAACGTCCTGACTTTC. The encoded protein is CASSIPSESQSRANVLTF. This chain connects TRBV7-6 to TRBJ2-6, with D uncertain. Germline V gene lookup returns CDR1 SGHVS and CDR2 FNYEAQ. Trimming stripped 5 bases from V and 5 bases from J, with 22 bases between. This CDR3 comprises 18 residues.

The chain couples TRBV4-1 to TRBJ1-5; D possibly corresponds to TRBD1 (5 bases). There are 14 residues in the CDR3. The V end was cut by 1 base, the J end by 7 bases, with 11 bases between. CDR1 is MGHRA, CDR2 YSYEKL, per germline. CDR3 sequence (DNA): TGCGCCAGCAGCCAAGTTCAGGGCAGACAGCCCCAGCATTTT. Residues: CASSQVQGRQPQHF.

The rearrangement uses TRBV7-6 and TRBJ2-1, with 11 bases fitting TRBD2. Trimming cost V 4 bases and J 6 bases; bases outside gene matches: 5. Germline CDR1 SGHVS, CDR2 FNYEAQ. The CDR3 covers 15 residues. This CDR3 reads CASSSLAGGVNEQFF. The CDR3 DNA follows: TGTGCCAGCAGCTCTTTAGCGGGAGGGGTCAATGAGCAGTTCTTC.

The chain is built from TRBV4-2 and TRBJ2-7; possibly TRBD1 for D (5 bases). The V gene's germline CDR1 is LGHNA and CDR2 YNFKEQ. The V gene lost 0 bases and the J gene lost 4 bases, with 19 bases spanning the gap. The CDR3 length is 17 residues. CDR3: CASSQDKGIERRYEQYF. CDR3 bases: TGTGCCAGCAGCCAAGATAAGGGGATTGAAAGAAGATACGAGCAGTACTTC.

This rearrangement joins TRBV7-3 to TRBJ2-7, with TRBD1 identical over 8 bases. The CDR3 is 12 amino acids. Germline trimming cut 4 bases from V and 6 bases from J; bases unmatched to any gene: 2. Germline-derived CDR1 and CDR2 are SGHTA and FQGTGA. CDR3 nucleotides: TGTGCCAGCAGCTATACAGGGGGCGAGCAGTACTTC. This sequence encodes CASSYTGGEQYF.

This sequence joins TRBV4-1 and TRBJ2-5; D gene ambiguous. The V gene's germline CDR1 is MGHRA and CDR2 YSYEKL. CDR3 length: 13 amino acids. Trimming left V 2 bases short and J 5 bases short, with 9 bases between. CDR3 DNA: TGCGCCAGCAGCCAAAGCTCTAGGGAGACCCAGTACTTC. Its protein product is CASSQSSRETQYF.

The chain combines TRBV6-5 with TRBJ1-5; TRBD1 agrees at 7 bases. From germline, CDR1 is MNHEY and CDR2 SVGAGI. The length of the CDR3 is 14 residues. Trimming took 4 bases from V and 4 from J; bases not matched to a gene: 4. CDR3 loop: CASSFGTVNQPQHF. The DNA for the CDR3 is TGTGCCAGCAGTTTCGGGACAGTTAATCAGCCCCAGCATTTT.

The chain couples TRBV28 to TRBJ2-3; 10 bases agree with TRBD2. The CDR3 has 17 residues. Trimming removed 5 bases from V and 1 base from J; junction bases left unmatched: 9. Germline loops: CDR1 MDHEN, CDR2 SYDVKM. CDR3 in DNA: TGTGCCAGCAGTCCCCGGCTCACTAGCGGGGGCACAGATACGCAGTATTTT. As protein: CASSPRLTSGGTDTQYF.

The chain combines TRBV5-6 with TRBJ2-3; 8 nucleotides align to TRBD2. With 0 bases clipped from V and 3 bases from J, the junction kept 6 bases outside the gene matches. In germline, CDR1 is SGHDT, CDR2 YYEEEE. The CDR3 extends over 16 amino acids. In DNA, the CDR3 is TGTGCCAGCAGCTTGGCCGGGGCTAGCGGGACAGATACGCAGTATTTT. This sequence encodes CASSLAGASGTDTQYF.

This clone was picked up one time. The chain employs TRBV5-6 and TRBJ1-2; D perhaps matches TRBD1 (5 bases). The CDR3 contains 15 residues. CDR1 is SGHDT and CDR2 is YYEEEE in the germline V gene. Deletions cut 4 bases from V and 5 bases from J, with 18 bases between. The CDR3, as DNA: TGTGCCAGCAGCGGCGGGGCCGAAACACCGTATGGCTACACCTTC. This translates into CASSGGAETPYGYTF.

This sequence joins TRBV19 and TRBJ2-2; D remains unclear. The germline gives CDR1 LNHDA, CDR2 SQIVND (reference sequence). Trimming pared 11 bases from V and 6 bases from J, leaving 10 bases between. This CDR3 is 11 amino acids long. The CDR3 DNA follows: TGTGCCGTTACTGGGGCCGGGGAGCTGTTTTTT. Its protein is CAVTGAGELFF.

The chain joins TRBV7-9 to TRBJ1-2; 9 nucleotides align to TRBD1. Germline values: CDR1 SEHNR, CDR2 FQNEAQ (reference sequence). The CDR3 contains 14 residues. V dropped 5 bases and J dropped 2; count of bases not matched to a gene: 3. CDR3 coding DNA: TGTGCCAGCAGCGAAGGGACAGGGAACTATGGCTACACCTTC. It specifies CASSEGTGNYGYTF. The variable domain in full, with the rest retrieved from reference TRBV7-9 and TRBJ1-2, is DTGVSQNPRHKITKRGQNVTFRCDPISEHNRLYWYRQTLGQGPEFLTYFQNEAQLEKSRLLSDRFSAERPKGSFSTLEIQRTEQGDSAMYLCASSEGTGNYGYTFGSGTRLTVV.

The chain has TRBV7-2 and TRBJ1-2, with unresolved D. V shed 1 base and J shed 2 bases, with 20 bases lying between them. The CDR3 loop spans 18 amino acids. The germline gives CDR1 SGHTA, CDR2 FQGNSA. CDR3 sequence reads: CASSLDGWERSENYGYTF. CDR3 DNA: TGTGCCAGCAGCTTAGATGGTTGGGAGAGGTCCGAAAACTATGGCTACACCTTC. Together with reference TRBV7-2 and TRBJ1-2, the CDR3 gives the full variable domain: GAGVSQSPSNKVTEKGKDVELRCDPISGHTALYWYRQSLGQGLEFLIYFQGNSAPDKSGLPSDRFSAERTGGSVSTLTIQRTQQEDSAVYLCASSLDGWERSENYGYTFGSGTRLTVV.

The CDR3 here is CASSLYGGEASYEQYF. Written as DNA, the CDR3 is TGCGCCAGCAGCTTGTATGGGGGGGAAGCATCCTACGAGCAGTACTTC. The chain links TRBV5-1 to TRBJ2-7; 7 nucleotides align to TRBD2. This CDR3 has 16 amino acids. CDR1 is SGHRS, CDR2 YFSETQ, per germline. Trimming at V came to 1 base and at J to 1 base, leaving 8 bases not matched to a gene.

The J gene is TRBJ2-7, the V gene TRBV7-8, with D perhaps TRBD2 (6 bases). Germline values: CDR1 SGHVS, CDR2 FQNEAQ. V lost 1 base and J 3 bases, leaving 13 bases between the germline ends. The CDR3 covers 15 residues. The CDR3 spells CASSLGGVQGYEQYF. CDR3 coding DNA: TGTGCCAGCAGCTTAGGCGGGGTTCAGGGCTACGAGCAGTACTTC. The entire variable domain, with the rest obtained from reference TRBV7-8 and TRBJ2-7, is as follows: GAGVSQSPRYKVAKRGQDVALRCDPISGHVSLFWYQQALGQGPEFLTYFQNEAQLDKSGLPSDRFFAERPEGSVSTLKIQRTQQEDSAVYLCASSLGGVQGYEQYFGPGTRLTVT.

The V gene is TRBV7-9, the J gene TRBJ2-1; 13 bases align to TRBD2. The CDR3 covers 18 residues. Looked up from germline, CDR1 is SEHNR and CDR2 is FQNEAQ (reference sequence). The V and J ends lost 2 bases and 3 bases, in that order; junction bases with no gene match: 7. The CDR3 sequence is CASSLTEGLAGFYNEQFF. CDR3 coding DNA: TGTGCCAGCAGCTTAACGGAGGGACTAGCGGGGTTCTACAATGAGCAGTTCTTC.

This clone has a single count. The chain couples TRBV28 to TRBJ2-7; possibly TRBD1 or TRBD2 for D (5 bases each). Germline values: CDR1 MDHEN, CDR2 SYDVKM. Trimming left V 5 bases short and J 3 bases short, with 14 bases between. This CDR3 comprises 14 residues. The CDR3: CASSHRDRNYEQYF. The CDR3 DNA follows: TGTGCCAGCAGTCACCGGGACCGAAACTACGAGCAGTACTTC.

CDR3 in DNA: TGTGCCAGCAGTAGGGAAACCTCCTACGAGCAGTACTTC. This translates into CASSRETSYEQYF. The V and J genes are TRBV25-1 and TRBJ2-7; D ambiguous. From germline, CDR1 is MGHDK and CDR2 SYGVNS. Trimming left V 5 bases short and J 0 bases short, with 8 bases between. This CDR3 comprises 13 residues.

This clone has just a few counts. V gene TRBV11-2 combines with J gene TRBJ2-7; 11 nucleotides match TRBD2. Germline assignment: CDR1 SGHAT and CDR2 FQNNGV. The J segment lost 1 base and the V segment lost 6 bases, leaving 8 bases of the junction unmatched. The CDR3 runs 16 residues. The CDR3 here is CASSPRSGRGSYEQYF. CDR3 nucleotides: TGTGCCAGCAGTCCTCGTAGCGGGAGGGGATCCTACGAGCAGTACTTC.